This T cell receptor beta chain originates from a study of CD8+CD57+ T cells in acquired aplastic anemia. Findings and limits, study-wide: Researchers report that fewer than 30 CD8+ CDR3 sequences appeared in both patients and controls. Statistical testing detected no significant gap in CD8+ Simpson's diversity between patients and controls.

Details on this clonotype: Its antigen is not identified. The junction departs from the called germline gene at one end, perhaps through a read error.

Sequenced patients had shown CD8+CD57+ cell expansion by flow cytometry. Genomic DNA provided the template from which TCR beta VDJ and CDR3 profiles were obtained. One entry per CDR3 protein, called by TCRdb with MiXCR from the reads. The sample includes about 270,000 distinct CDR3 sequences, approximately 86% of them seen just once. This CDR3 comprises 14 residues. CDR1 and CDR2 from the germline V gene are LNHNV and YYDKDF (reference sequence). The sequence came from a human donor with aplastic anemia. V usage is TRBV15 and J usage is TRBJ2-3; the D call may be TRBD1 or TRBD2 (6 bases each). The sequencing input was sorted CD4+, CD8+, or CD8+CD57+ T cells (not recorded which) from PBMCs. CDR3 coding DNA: TGTGCCAGCAGCGTCGGGGGCCTAGCAGATACGCAGTATTTT. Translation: CASSVGGLADTQYF. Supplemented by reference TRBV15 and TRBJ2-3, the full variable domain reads DAMVIQNPRYQVTQFGKPVTLSCSQTLNHNVMYWYQQKSSQAPKLLFHYYDKDFNNEADTPDNFQSRRPNTSFCFLDIRSPGLGDTAMYLCASSVGGLADTQYFGPGTRLTVL.